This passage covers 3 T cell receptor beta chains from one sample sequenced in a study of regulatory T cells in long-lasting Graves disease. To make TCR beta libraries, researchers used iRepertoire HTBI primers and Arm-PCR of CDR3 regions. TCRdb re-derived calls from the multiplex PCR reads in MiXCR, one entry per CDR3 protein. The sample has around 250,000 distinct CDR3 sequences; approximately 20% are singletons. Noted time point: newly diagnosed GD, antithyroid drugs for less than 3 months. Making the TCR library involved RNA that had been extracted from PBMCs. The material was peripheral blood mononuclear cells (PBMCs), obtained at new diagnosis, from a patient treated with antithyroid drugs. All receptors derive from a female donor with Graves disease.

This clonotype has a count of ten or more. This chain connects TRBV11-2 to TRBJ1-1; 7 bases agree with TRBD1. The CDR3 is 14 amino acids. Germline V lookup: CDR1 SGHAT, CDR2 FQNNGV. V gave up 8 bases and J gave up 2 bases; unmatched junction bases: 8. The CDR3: CASGRTGDNTEAFF. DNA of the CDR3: TGTGCCAGCGGGAGAACAGGGGATAACACTGAAGCTTTCTTT.

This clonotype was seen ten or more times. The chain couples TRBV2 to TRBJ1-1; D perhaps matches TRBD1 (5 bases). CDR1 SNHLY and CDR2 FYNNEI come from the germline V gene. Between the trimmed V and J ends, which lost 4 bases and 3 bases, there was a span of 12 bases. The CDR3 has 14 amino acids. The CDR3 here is CASSASGRDTEAFF. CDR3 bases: TGTGCCAGCAGTGCGTCAGGGCGGGACACTGAAGCTTTCTTT. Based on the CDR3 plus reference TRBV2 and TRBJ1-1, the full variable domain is EPEVTQTPSHQVTQMGQEVILRCVPISNHLYFYWYRQILGQKVEFLVSFYNNEISEKSEIFDDQFSVERPDGSNFTLKIRSTKLEDSAMYFCASSASGRDTEAFFGQGTRLTVV.

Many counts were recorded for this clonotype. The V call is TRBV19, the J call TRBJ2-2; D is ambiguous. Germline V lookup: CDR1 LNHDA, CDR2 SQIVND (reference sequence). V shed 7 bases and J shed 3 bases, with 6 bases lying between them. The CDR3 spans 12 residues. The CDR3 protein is CASIADTGELFF. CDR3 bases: TGTGCCAGTATCGCGGACACCGGGGAGCTGTTTTTT.